The 11 T cell receptor beta chains below all came from one sample that was sequenced in a study of vaccination and CD4 T cells after COVID-19. Oncomine TCR Beta short-read sequencing was applied to DNA from cultured CD4+ T cells. One entry per CDR3 protein, called by TCRdb with MiXCR from the PCR reads. Among approximately 15,000 distinct CDR3 sequences, roughly 63% were seen once, and the ten largest hold about 6.1%. Stated treatment: approximately 9-day PBMC culture with coronavirus spike peptide pools or control peptides (ViraFEST assay). Antigens for these TCRs are unknown. Sequencing was done on a sample of CD4+ T cells from blood, cultured in vitro. These TCRs come from a human donor who had recovered from COVID-19.

The genes are TRBV10-3 and TRBJ1-2, with 7 bases identical to TRBD1. CDR1 is ENHRY and CDR2 is SYGVKD in the germline V gene. This CDR3 has 14 residues. V was pared by 3 bases and J by 4 bases, with 5 bases of the junction left unmatched. CDR3 coding DNA: TGTGCCATCAGTGAATCGACAGGGCTCTATGGCTACACCTTC. Its translation: CAISESTGLYGYTF.

The chain links TRBV27 to TRBJ1-1; maybe TRBD1 (6 bases). Trimming removed 6 bases at V and 4 bases at J, with 18 bases between. Germline CDR1 is MNHEY and CDR2 is SMNVEV (reference sequence). The length of the CDR3 is 15 residues. The CDR3 coding sequence is TGTGCCAGCAGAGGTACGGGGAGGGGGGGCACTGAAGCTTTCTTT. It specifies CASRGTGRGGTEAFF.

The V call is TRBV28, the J call TRBJ1-3; possible D gene TRBD1, 5 bases. Trimming removed 2 bases at V and 2 bases at J, with 16 bases between. Germline V lookup: CDR1 MDHEN, CDR2 SYDVKM. CDR3 length: 17 amino acids. The CDR3 sequence: CASSLGGTGGPGNTIYF. The CDR3 DNA is TGTGCCAGCAGTTTAGGGGGGACCGGAGGGCCTGGAAACACCATATATTTT.

In nucleotides, the CDR3 is TGCAGTGCCAGGGACAGGGTTCGGTGGTATTCACCCCTCCACTTT. Its translation: CSARDRVRWYSPLHF. This sequence joins TRBV20-1 and TRBJ1-6, with 9 bases that match TRBD1. The CDR3 runs 15 residues. Germline V gives CDR1 DFQATT, CDR2 SNEGSKA (reference sequence). Trimming at V came to 6 bases and at J to 8 bases, leaving 11 bases not matched to a gene.

The rearrangement joins TRBV7-3 to TRBJ2-1; D not resolved. The V gene's germline CDR1 is SGHTA and CDR2 FQGTGA. Trimming left V 1 base short and J 3 bases short, with 7 bases between. CDR3 length equals 14 residues. Written as DNA, the CDR3 is TGTGCCAGCAGCTTAAGGGCAGGCTACAATGAGCAGTTCTTC. Its translation: CASSLRAGYNEQFF.

On this clonotype itself: The junction and the germline gene differ at one end; a read error may be behind it. The chain has TRBV6-1 and TRBJ2-6; tentatively, D is TRBD1 (6 bases). Per the germline V gene, CDR1 is MNHNS and CDR2 is SASEGT. The CDR3 runs to 16 residues. Here the CDR3 reads CASSLGQLAGANVPTF. The CDR3 region has the DNA TGTGCCAGCAGCCTCGGACAGTTGGCTGGGGCCAACGTCCCGACTTTC.

This clonotype was counted once. The chain carries TRBV6-1 and TRBJ2-3, with D hard to call. V lost 3 bases and J 4 bases, leaving 26 bases between the germline ends. This CDR3 contains 19 residues. CDR1 and CDR2 (germline): MNHNS, SASEGT. CDR3: CASSDPTYTGDTGADTQYF. The CDR3 nucleotides are TGTGCCAGCAGTGATCCCACATACACTGGGGATACTGGGGCAGATACGCAGTATTTT.

The chain links TRBV15 to TRBJ1-2; 8 nucleotides align to TRBD1. Trimming took 9 bases from V and 6 from J; bases not matched to a gene: 6. CDR1 is LNHNV and CDR2 is YYDKDF in the germline V gene (reference sequence). The CDR3 is 12 residues long. The CDR3 protein is CATRTGNDGYTF. In nucleotides, the CDR3 is TGTGCCACGCGGACAGGGAATGATGGCTACACCTTC.

By frequency in the sample, this clonotype is large. The rearrangement links TRBV20-1 to TRBJ1-5; TRBD1 matches at 7 bases. The CDR3 is 14 residues long. J gave up 3 bases and V 5 bases, and 7 bases lay outside the gene matches. CDR1 DFQATT and CDR2 SNEGSKA come from the germline V gene (reference sequence). The CDR3 here is CSAVGTVDNQPQHF. DNA for the CDR3: TGCAGTGCTGTAGGGACAGTGGACAATCAGCCCCAGCATTTT.

V is TRBV9 and J is TRBJ2-6; 11 nucleotides line up with TRBD1. The germline CDR1 and CDR2 sequences are SGDLS and YYNGEE. J lost 0 bases, V lost 3 bases, and 8 bases had no gene match. The CDR3 is 19 amino acids. The CDR3 nucleotides read TGTGCCAGCAGCGATCCTAGGGACAGGGGGACCTCTGGGGCCAACGTCCTGACTTTC. It encodes CASSDPRDRGTSGANVLTF.

This rearrangement joins TRBV7-9 to TRBJ2-2; tentative D call: TRBD1 (6 bases). The CDR3 is 15 residues long. With 2 bases removed from V and 3 bases from J, the gap between germline ends came to 10 bases. From germline, CDR1 is SEHNR and CDR2 FQNEAQ (reference sequence). The DNA for the CDR3 is TGTGCCAGCAGCTTAAACCAGGGGTACACCGGGGAGCTGTTTTTT. As protein: CASSLNQGYTGELFF.